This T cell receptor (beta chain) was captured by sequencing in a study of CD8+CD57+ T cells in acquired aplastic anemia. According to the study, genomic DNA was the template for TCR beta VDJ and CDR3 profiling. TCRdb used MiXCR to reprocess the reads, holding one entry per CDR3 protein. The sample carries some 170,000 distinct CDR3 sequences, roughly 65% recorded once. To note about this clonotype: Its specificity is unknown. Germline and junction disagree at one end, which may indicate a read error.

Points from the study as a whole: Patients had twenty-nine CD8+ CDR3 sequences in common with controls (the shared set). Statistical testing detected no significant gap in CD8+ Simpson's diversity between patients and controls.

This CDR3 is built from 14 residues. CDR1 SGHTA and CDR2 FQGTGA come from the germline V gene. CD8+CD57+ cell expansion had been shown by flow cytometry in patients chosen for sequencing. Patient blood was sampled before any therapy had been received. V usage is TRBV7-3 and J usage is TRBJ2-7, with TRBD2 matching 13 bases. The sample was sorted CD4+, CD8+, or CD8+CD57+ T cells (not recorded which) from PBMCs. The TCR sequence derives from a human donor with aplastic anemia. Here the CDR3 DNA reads TGTGCCAGCAGCTTACGGACTAGCGGGAGAGGGAGGCACTTC. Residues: CASSLRTSGRGRHF.